This T cell receptor (beta chain) was identified during a study of monozygotic twins with inflammatory bowel disease (dated by TCRdb to about 2019). General notes on the study: A total of about 28 monozygotic twin pairs were included in the full study, comprising nine German pairs (four IBD-concordant, five IBD-discordant) and 19 IBD-discordant Danish pairs. Each individual had, on average, about 151 000 unique TCRalpha sequences and 181 000 unique TCRbeta sequences available for analysis. Disease-associated traits were sought mainly through comparisons between IBD patients and their genetically identical healthy co-twins within discordant pairs. Study-wide findings and limitations: A decrease in TCRbeta repertoire diversity, as measured by inverse Simpson index, was observed in IBD patients compared with their healthy co-twins. Compared with healthy twins, IBD patients had fewer clonotypes in common with other individuals, a difference most pronounced in patients showing signs of disease activity. The results gave no support for a single strong signal or clonotype linked to IBD. Differing immunosuppressive treatments among patients may have added background noise and inter-individual variability to the repertoires. The analysis was unable to tell apart different T cell subtypes. Repertoire similarity did not differ between concordant and discordant twins, possibly due to limited statistical power.

To prepare the library, 5' RACE was applied. For each TCR library, around 3,800 ng of total RNA was used. cDNA was synthesized with SMARTScribe reverse transcriptase in eight separate reactions per sample. During cDNA synthesis, template switching was used to introduce unique molecular identifiers that contained a 6-nucleotide sample barcode. Two nested PCRs of about 17 and 10 cycles amplified the TCRalpha and TCRbeta cDNA, and bead purification followed each PCR. Before amplification, the cDNA was treated with uracil DNA-glycosylase and purified using the QIAquick PCR purification kit. The second PCR added Illumina TruSeq-compatible adapters along with sample-specific barcodes. Library quality and concentration were checked on TapeStation and Qubit, and libraries were pooled at roughly 5 ng each. Sequencing of pooled libraries was carried out on an Illumina HiSeq2500 single-index Rapid Run using 2 x 100 bp reads and custom sequencing primers. Per the source publication's procedure: UMI-based consensus assembly with MiGEC version 1.2.6 was used to correct PCR and sequencing errors. MiXCR version 2.1.1 handled V(D)J alignment, clonotype assembly and CDR3 extraction. To normalise gene usage, clonotype sharing and MAIT/NKT TCR abundance, the top 1000, 10 000 and 20 000 clonotypes in each sample were analysed. After downsampling to 27 000 UMIs, diversity was calculated as the inverse Simpson index using the vegan R package. Paired Mann-Whitney U tests on discordant twin pairs were used, with Benjamini-Hochberg multiple-testing correction. The reads, reprocessed by TCRdb, yield one row per CDR3 protein sequence and no DNA. The V and J calls and clone size are TCRdb's, not the authors'. This sample's table contains about 330,000 distinct CDR3 sequences. The top ten clones comprise 2% of the sample.

Regarding this clonotype: The antigen it recognizes is unknown.

From each donor, a roughly 2.5 ml peripheral blood sample was collected into PAXgene tubes and stored at -80 degrees C. Without T cell sorting, total RNA was isolated from whole blood using the PAXgene blood miRNA kit on an automated QIAcube. Peripheral blood from monozygotic twin pairs concordant or discordant for inflammatory bowel disease was subjected to deep TCRalpha and TCRbeta repertoire profiling with unique molecular barcoding. For every twin pair, smoking habits were documented, and each individual was categorised as a current, former or never smoker. Reading from cysteine to phenylalanine, the CDR3 counts 12 amino acids. DNA was not recorded.

This sequence uses TRBV12-3 or TRBV12-4 and TRBJ2-1; TCRdb selects TRBD1, and the lack of DNA leaves this call unchecked. This receptor was identified in a human donor with ulcerative colitis or Crohn's disease, or a healthy co-twin of an affected twin (not recorded which). Material: blood. CDR3 region: CASHGIFNEQFF.